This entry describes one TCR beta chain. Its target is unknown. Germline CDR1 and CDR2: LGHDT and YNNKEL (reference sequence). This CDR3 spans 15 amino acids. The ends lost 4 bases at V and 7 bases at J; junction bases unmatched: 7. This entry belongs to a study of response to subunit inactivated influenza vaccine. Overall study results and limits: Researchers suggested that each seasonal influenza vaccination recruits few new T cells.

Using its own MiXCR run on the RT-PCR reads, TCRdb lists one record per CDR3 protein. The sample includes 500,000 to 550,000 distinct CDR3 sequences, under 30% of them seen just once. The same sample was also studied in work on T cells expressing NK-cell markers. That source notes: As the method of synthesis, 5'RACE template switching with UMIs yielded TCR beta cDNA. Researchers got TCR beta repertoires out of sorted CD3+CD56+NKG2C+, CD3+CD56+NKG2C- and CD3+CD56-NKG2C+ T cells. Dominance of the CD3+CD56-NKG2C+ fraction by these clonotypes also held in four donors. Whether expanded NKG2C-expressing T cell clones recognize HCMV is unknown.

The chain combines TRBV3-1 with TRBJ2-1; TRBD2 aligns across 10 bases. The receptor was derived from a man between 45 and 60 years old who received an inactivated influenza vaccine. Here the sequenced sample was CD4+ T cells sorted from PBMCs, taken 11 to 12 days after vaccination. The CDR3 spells CASSPRSSGGNEQFF. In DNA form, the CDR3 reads TGTGCCAGCAGCCCGAGGTCTAGCGGGGGTAATGAGCAGTTCTTC.